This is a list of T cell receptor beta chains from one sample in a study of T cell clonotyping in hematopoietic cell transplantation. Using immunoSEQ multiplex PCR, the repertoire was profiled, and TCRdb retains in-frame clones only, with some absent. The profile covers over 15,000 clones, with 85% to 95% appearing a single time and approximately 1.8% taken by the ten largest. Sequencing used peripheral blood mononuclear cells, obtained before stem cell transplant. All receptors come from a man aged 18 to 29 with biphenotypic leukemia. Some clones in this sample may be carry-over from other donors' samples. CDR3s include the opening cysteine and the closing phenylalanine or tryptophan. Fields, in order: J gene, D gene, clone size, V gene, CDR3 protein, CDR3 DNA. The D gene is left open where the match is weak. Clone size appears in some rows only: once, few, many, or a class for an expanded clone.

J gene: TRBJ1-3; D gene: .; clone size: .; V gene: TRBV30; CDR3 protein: CVLQRDTIYF; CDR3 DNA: TGTGTTCTACAGAGGGACACCATATATTTT
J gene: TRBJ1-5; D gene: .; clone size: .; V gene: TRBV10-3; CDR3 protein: CAISEGQSNQPQHF; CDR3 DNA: TGTGCCATCAGTGAGGGACAGTCCAATCAGCCCCAGCATTTT
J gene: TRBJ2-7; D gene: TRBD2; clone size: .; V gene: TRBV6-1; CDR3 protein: CASSEYGGASYEQYF; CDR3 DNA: TGTGCCAGCAGTGAATACGGGGGGGCGTCCTACGAGCAGTACTTC
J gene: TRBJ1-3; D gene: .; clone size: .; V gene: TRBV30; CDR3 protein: CAWTPSGNTIYF; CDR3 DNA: TGTGCCTGGACCCCCTCTGGAAACACCATATATTTT
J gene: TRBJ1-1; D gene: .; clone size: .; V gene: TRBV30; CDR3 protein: CAWAVGGTEAFF; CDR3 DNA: TGTGCCTGGGCTGTAGGGGGTACTGAAGCTTTCTTT
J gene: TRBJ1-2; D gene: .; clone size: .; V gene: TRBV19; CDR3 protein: CASSDRFYGYTF; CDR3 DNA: TGTGCCAGTAGCGACAGGTTCTATGGCTACACCTTC
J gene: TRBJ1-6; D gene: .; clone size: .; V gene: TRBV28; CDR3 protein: CASSLLDMGHNSPLHF; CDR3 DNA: TGTGCCAGCAGTCTCCTGGACATGGGGCATAATTCACCCCTCCACTTT
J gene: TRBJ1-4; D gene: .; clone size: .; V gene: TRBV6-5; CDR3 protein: CASSYGGRTNEKLFF; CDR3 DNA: TGTGCCAGCAGTTACGGCGGACGGACTAATGAAAAACTGTTTTTT
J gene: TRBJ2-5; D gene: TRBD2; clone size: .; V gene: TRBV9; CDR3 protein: CASSVDGGYQETQYF; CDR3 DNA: TGTGCCAGCAGCGTAGACGGGGGGTACCAAGAGACCCAGTACTTC
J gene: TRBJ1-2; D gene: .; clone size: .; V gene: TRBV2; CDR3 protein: CASSPDSNYGYTF; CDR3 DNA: TGTGCCAGCAGTCCGGACAGTAACTATGGCTACACCTTC
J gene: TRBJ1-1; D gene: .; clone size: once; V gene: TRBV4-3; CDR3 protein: CASSQDSPPAHVGEAFF; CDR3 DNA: TGCGCCAGCAGCCAAGATTCCCCCCCGGCTCACGTCGGTGAAGCTTTCTTT
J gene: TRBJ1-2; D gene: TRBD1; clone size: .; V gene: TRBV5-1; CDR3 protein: CASSYSTGGEGYTF; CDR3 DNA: TGCGCCAGCAGCTACTCGACAGGGGGCGAAGGCTACACCTTC
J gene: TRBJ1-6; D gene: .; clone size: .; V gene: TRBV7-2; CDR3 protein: CASSLHYLQERYNSPLHF; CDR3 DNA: TGTGCCAGCAGCTTACACTATCTGCAGGAGAGATATAATTCACCCCTCCACTTT
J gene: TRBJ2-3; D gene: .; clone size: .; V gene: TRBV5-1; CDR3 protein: CASSTWPGISADTQYF; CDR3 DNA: TGCGCCAGCAGCACCTGGCCCGGGATTAGCGCAGATACGCAGTATTTT
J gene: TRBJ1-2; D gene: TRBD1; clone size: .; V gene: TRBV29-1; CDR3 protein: CSVARPLTGGGYGYTF; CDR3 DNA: TGCAGCGTTGCCCGGCCCCTGACAGGGGGCGGCTATGGCTACACCTTC
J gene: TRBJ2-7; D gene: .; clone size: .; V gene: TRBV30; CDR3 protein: CAGTARDPPYEQYF; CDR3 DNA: TGTGCCGGGACGGCCAGGGACCCCCCCTACGAGCAGTACTTC
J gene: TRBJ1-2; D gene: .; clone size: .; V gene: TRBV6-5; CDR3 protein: CASSYDGGYGYTF; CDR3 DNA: TGTGCCAGCAGTTACGATGGGGGCTATGGCTACACCTTC
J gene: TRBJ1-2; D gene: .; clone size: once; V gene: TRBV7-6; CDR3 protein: CASSLDRQGYTF; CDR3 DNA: TGTGCCAGCAGCTTAGACAGGCAGGGCTACACCTTC